This T cell receptor (beta chain) is drawn from a study of metastatic and nonmetastatic thyroid tumors. Study information: Malignant thyroid and benign thyroid patients provided blood and tumor or nodule tissue whose repertoires were compared.

Of note for this clone: What it recognizes is unknown.

All patients were untreated before thyroid surgery. General study results and limits: Significantly greater TCR beta diversity was reportedly found in malignant thyroid tumors than in benign nodules (in blood and tumor).

In the study's own analysis: Differences in CDR3 between clinicopathological groups were drawn on to build a classifier intended to discriminate distant-metastatic papillary thyroid cancer patients. TCRdb reprocessed the PCR reads via MiXCR. These V and J calls originate from TCRdb's pipeline instead of the authors' own analysis. The table lists roughly 59,000 clones, about 17% of them singletons, with around 9% in the top ten. Trimming took 3 bases from V and 5 from J, leaving 19 bases between them. This CDR3 is built from 17 residues. This chain uses TRBV12-3 or TRBV12-4 with TRBJ2-2; weak D call: TRBD2 (6 bases). Input material: blood. The sequence came from a male donor with papillary thyroid cancer or a benign thyroid nodule (not recorded which). Some clones in this sample may be carry-over from other donors' samples. The CDR3 sequence: CASSFGLSVTRTGELFF. The CDR3 bases are TGTGCCAGCAGTTTCGGACTATCGGTAACTCGGACCGGGGAGCTGTTTTTT.